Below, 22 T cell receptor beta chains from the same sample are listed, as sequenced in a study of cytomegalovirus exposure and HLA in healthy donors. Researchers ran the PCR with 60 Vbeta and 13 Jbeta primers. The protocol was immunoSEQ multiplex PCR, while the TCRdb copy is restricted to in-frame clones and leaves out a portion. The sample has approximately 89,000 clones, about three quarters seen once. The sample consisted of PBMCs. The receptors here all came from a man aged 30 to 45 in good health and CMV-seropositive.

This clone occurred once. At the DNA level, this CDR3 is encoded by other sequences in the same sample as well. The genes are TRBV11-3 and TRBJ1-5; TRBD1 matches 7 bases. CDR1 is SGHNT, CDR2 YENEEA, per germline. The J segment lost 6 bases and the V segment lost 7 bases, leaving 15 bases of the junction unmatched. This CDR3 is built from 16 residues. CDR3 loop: CASTGRGLSFSQPQHF. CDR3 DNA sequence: TGTGCCAGCACGGGCAGGGGGTTGTCGTTTAGTCAGCCCCAGCATTTT.

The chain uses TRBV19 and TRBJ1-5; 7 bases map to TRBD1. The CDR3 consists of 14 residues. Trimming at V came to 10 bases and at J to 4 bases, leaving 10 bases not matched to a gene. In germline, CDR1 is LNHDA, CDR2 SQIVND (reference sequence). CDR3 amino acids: CATHRDSLNQPQHF. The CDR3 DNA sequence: TGTGCCACCCACAGGGACAGTCTAAATCAGCCCCAGCATTTT.

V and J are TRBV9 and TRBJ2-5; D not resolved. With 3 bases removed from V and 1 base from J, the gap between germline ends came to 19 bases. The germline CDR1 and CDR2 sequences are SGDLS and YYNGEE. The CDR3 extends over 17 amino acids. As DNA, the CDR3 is TGTGCCAGCAGCGCTCCACCCGGTCTCCCCTCCCAAGAGACCCAGTACTTC. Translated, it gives CASSAPPGLPSQETQYF.

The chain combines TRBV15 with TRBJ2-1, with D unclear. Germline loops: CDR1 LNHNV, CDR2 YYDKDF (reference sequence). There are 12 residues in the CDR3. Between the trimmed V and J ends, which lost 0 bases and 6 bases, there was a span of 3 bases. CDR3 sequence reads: CATSRDRNEQFF. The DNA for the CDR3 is TGTGCCACCAGCAGAGATCGCAATGAGCAGTTCTTC.

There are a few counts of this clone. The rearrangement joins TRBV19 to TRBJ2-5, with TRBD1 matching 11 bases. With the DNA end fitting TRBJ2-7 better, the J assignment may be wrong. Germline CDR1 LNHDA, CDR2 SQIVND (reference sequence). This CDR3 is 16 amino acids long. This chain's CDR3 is CASSIAVGTGGYEQYF. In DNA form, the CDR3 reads TGTGCCAGTAGTATAGCGGTAGGGACAGGGGGCTACGAGCAGTACTTC.

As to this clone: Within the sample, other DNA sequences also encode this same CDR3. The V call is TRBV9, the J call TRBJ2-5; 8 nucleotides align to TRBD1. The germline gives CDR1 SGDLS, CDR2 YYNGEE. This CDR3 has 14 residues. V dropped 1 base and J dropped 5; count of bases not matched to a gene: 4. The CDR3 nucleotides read TGTGCCAGCAGCGTACAGGGGGCACAGGAGACCCAGTACTTC. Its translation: CASSVQGAQETQYF.

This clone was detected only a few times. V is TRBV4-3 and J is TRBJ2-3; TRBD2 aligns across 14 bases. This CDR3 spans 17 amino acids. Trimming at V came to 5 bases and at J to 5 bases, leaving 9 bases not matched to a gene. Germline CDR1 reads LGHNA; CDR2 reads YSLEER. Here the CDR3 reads CASSTRLAGGQGDTQYF. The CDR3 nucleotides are TGCGCCAGCAGCACCAGACTAGCGGGGGGGCAGGGAGATACGCAGTATTTT.

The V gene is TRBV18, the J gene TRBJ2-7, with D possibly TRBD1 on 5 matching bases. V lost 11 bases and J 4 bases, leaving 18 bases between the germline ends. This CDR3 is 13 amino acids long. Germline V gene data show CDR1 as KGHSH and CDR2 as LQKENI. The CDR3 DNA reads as TGTGCCGCCCTGGTTGGGCAGGGATACGAGCAGTACTTC. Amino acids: CAALVGQGYEQYF.

The CDR3 coding sequence is TGCGCCAGCAGCCCGACAGACCCAAAAGAGACCCAGTACTTC. Its protein product is CASSPTDPKETQYF. V usage is TRBV5-1 and J usage is TRBJ2-5; weak D call: TRBD1 (5 bases). The CDR3 spans 14 residues. Germline V gene sequence: CDR1 SGHRS, CDR2 YFSETQ. The ends were cut back, 4 bases at V and 3 bases at J, with 13 bases in the middle.

The CDR3 protein is CASSPTGGPLRKLFF. The CDR3, as DNA: TGTGCCAGCAGTCCGACAGGGGGCCCCCTGAGGAAACTGTTTTTT. The chain joins TRBV27 to TRBJ1-4, with TRBD1 identical over 10 bases. CDR3 length: 15 residues. Unmatched junction bases numbered 11, after V lost 5 bases and J lost 11 bases. The germline gives CDR1 MNHEY, CDR2 SMNVEV (reference sequence). The full variable domain, its missing parts supplied by reference TRBV27 and TRBJ1-4, is EAQVTQNPRYLITVTGKKLTVTCSQNMNHEYMSWYRQDPGLGLRQIYYSMNVEVTDKGDVPEGYKVSRKEKRNFPLILESPSPNQTSLYFCASSPTGGPLRKLFFGSGTQLSVL.

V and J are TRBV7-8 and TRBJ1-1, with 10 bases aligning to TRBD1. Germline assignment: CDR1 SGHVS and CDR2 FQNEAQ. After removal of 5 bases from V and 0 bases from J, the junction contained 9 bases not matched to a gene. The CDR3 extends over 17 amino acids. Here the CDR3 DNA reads TGTGCCAGCAGCCGGGGGGGGACAGGGGTTCTGAACACTGAAGCTTTCTTT. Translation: CASSRGGTGVLNTEAFF.

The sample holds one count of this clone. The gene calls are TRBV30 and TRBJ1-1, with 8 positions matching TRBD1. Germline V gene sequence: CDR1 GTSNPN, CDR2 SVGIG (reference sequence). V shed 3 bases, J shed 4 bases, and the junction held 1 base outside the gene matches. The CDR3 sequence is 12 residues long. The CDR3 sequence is CAWSRGLTEAFF. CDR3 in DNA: TGTGCCTGGAGCAGGGGGCTCACTGAAGCTTTCTTT.

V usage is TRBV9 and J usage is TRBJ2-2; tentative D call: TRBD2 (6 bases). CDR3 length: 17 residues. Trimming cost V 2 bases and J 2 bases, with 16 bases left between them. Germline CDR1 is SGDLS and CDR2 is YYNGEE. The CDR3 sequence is CASSVRPEGGNTGELFF. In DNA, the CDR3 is TGTGCCAGCAGCGTCAGGCCGGAGGGTGGAAACACCGGGGAGCTGTTTTTT. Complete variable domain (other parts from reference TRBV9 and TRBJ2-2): DSGVTQTPKHLITATGQRVTLRCSPRSGDLSVYWYQQSLDQGLQFLIQYYNGEERAKGNILERFSAQQFPDLHSELNLSSLELGDSALYFCASSVRPEGGNTGELFFGEGSRLTVL.

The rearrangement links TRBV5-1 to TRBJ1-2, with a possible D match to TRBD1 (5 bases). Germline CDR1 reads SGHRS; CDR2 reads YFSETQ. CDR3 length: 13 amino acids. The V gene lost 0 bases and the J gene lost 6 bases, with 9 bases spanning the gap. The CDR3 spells CASSLAREDGYTF. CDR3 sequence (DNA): TGCGCCAGCAGCTTGGCCAGGGAGGATGGCTACACCTTC.

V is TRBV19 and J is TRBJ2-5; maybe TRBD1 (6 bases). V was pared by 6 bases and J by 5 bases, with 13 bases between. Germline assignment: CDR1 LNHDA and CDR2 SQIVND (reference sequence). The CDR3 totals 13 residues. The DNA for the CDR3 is TGTGCCAGTAGGCCACAGGGCCATGAGACCCAGTACTTC. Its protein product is CASRPQGHETQYF. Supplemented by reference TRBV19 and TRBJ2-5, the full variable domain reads DGGITQSPKYLFRKEGQNVTLSCEQNLNHDAMYWYRQDPGQGLRLIYYSQIVNDFQKGDIAEGYSVSREKKESFPLTVTSAQKNPTAFYLCASRPQGHETQYFGPGTRLLVL.

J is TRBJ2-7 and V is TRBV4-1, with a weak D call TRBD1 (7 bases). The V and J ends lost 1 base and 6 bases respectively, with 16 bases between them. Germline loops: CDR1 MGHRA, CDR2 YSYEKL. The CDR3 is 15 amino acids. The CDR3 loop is CASSQVLSGGIEQYF. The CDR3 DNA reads TGCGCCAGCAGCCAAGTGCTATCAGGGGGGATCGAGCAGTACTTC.

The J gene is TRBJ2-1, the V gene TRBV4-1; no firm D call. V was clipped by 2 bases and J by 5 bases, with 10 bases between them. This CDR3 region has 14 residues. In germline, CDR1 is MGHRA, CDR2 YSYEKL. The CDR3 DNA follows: TGCGCCAGCAGCCAATTGGGCTCGGACAATGAGCAGTTCTTC. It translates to CASSQLGSDNEQFF.

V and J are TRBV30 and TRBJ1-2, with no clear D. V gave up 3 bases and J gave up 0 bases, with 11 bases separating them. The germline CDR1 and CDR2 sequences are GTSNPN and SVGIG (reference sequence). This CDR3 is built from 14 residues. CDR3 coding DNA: TGTGCCTGGAGCATTGACTCTCCTAACTATGGCTACACCTTC. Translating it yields CAWSIDSPNYGYTF.

CDR3 bases: TGCAGCGTAGCCAGGGTGGCTGGGGCCAACGTCCTGACTTTC. Protein sequence: CSVARVAGANVLTF. The chain employs TRBV29-1 and TRBJ2-6, with a possible D match to TRBD1 (5 bases). The germline CDR1 and CDR2 sequences are SQVTM and ANQGSEA. Trimming stripped 6 bases from V and 2 bases from J, with 11 bases between. This CDR3 spans 14 amino acids.

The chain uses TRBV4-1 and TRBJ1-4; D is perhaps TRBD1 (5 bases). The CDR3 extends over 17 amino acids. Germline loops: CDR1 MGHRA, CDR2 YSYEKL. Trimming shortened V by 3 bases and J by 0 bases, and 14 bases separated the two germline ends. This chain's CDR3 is CASSHGGPGATNEKLFF. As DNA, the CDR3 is TGCGCCAGCAGCCACGGGGGTCCGGGGGCAACTAATGAAAAACTGTTTTTT.

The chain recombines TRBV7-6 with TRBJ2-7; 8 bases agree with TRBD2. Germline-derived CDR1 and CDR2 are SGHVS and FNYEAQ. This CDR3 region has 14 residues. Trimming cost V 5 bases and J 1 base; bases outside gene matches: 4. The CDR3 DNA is TGTGCCAGCAGCCCGGCTAGCGGGTCCTACGAGCAGTACTTC. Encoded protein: CASSPASGSYEQYF.

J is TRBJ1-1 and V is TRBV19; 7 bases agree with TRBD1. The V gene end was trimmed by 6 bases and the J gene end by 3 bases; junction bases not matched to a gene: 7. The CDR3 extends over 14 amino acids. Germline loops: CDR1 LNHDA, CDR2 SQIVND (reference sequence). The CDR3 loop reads CASSTGVWDTEAFF. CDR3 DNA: TGTGCCAGTAGCACAGGGGTGTGGGACACTGAAGCTTTCTTT.